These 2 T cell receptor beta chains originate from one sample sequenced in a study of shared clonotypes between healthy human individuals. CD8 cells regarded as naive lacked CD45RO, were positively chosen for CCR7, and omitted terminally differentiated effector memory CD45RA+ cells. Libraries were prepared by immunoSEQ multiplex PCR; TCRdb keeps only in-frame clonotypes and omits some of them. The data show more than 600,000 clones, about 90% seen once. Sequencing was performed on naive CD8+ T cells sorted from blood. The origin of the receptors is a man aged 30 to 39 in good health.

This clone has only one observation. The CDR3 bases are TGTGCCACCAGTCGGGGACAGGGGAAAAACATTCAGTACTTC. It is translated as CATSRGQGKNIQYF. The chain couples TRBV15 to TRBJ2-4; 10 nucleotides match TRBD1. The CDR3 spans 14 residues. Germline-derived CDR1 and CDR2 are LNHNV and YYDKDF (reference sequence). Trimming cost V 6 bases and J 4 bases; bases outside gene matches: 3.

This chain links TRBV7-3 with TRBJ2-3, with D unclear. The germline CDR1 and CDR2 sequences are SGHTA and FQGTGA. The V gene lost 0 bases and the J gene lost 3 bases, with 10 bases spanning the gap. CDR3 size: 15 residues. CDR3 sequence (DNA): TGTGCCAGCAGCTTAACGGGCATTGGGACAGATACGCAGTATTTT. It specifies CASSLTGIGTDTQYF.